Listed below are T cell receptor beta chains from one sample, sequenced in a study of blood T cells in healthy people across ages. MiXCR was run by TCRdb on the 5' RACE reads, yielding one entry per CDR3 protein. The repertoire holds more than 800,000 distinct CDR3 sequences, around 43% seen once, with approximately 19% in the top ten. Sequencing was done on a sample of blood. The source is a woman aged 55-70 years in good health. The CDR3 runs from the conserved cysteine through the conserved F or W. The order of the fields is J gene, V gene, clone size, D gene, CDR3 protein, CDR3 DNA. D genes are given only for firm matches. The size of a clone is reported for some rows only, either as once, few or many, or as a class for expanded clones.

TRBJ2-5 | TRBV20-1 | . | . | CSARVGGVETQYF | TGCAGTGCTAGAGTAGGGGGAGTTGAGACCCAGTACTTC
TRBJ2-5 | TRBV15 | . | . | CATSRDKIWAQYF | TGTGCCACCAGCAGAGATAAGATATGGGCCCAGTACTTC
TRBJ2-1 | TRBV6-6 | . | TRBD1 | CASRSQGSGGQFF | TGTGCCAGCAGATCACAGGGGTCCGGTGGGCAGTTCTTC
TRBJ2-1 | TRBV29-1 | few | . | CSVGQKGKPFF | TGCAGCGTTGGACAGAAAGGAAAGCCGTTCTTC
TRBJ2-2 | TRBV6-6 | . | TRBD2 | CASSYQRLAGVTGELFF | TGTGCCAGCAGTTACCAACGACTAGCGGGAGTCACCGGGGAGCTGTTTTTT
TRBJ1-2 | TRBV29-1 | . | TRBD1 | CSVRTGFNYGYTF | TGCAGCGTGCGGACAGGTTTTAACTATGGCTACACCTTC
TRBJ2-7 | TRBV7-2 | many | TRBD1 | CASSSRQGDYEQYF | TGTGCCAGCAGCTCCAGACAGGGAGACTACGAGCAGTACTTC
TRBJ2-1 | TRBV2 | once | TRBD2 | CASRVTSGRYNEQFF | TGTGCCAGCAGAGTGACTAGCGGGAGGTACAATGAGCAGTTCTTC
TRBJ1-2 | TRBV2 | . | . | CASRARPGGGYGYTF | TGTGCCAGCAGAGCCCGCCCGGGGGGCGGCTATGGCTACACCTTC
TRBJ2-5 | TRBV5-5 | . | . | CASSWAVLGQETQYF | TGTGCCAGCAGCTGGGCGGTTTTGGGCCAGGAGACCCAGTACTTC
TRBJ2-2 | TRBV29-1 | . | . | CSAGSTGELFF | TGCAGCGCAGGGTCCACCGGGGAGCTGTTTTTT
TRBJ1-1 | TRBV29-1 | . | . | CSSQAVNTEAFF | TGCAGCAGTCAGGCGGTCAACACTGAAGCTTTCTTT
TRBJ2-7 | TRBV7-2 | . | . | CASRPPLAGSSYEQYF | TGTGCCAGCAGGCCCCCCTTGGCAGGGAGTTCCTACGAGCAGTACTTC
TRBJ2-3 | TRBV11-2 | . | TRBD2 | CAISSSGSATQYF | TGTGCCATCAGCTCTAGCGGGAGTGCTACGCAGTATTTT
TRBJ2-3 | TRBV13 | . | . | CASSPREGNTQYF | TGTGCCAGCAGCCCAAGAGAGGGAAATACGCAGTATTTT
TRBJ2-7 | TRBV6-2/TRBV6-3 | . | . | CASSYPRTRVGYEQYF | TGTGCCAGCAGTTACCCCAGGACACGGGTGGGCTACGAGCAGTACTTC
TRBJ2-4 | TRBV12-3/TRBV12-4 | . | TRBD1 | CASSLGQGLAKNIQYF | TGTGCCAGCAGTTTAGGACAGGGTTTAGCCAAAAACATTCAGTACTTC
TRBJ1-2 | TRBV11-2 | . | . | CASSAIRTRQGYTF | TGTGCCAGCAGCGCGATACGGACGCGCCAGGGCTACACCTTC
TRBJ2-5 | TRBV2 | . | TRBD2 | CASNPLAGVGEQYF | TGTGCCAGCAACCCATTAGCGGGGGTTGGTGAGCAGTACTTC
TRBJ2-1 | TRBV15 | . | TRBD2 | CATSRITSGINEQFF | TGTGCCACCAGCAGAATCACGAGCGGGATTAATGAGCAGTTCTTC
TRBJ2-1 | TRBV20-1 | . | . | CSSHTMSELHYNEQFF | TGCAGCTCTCATACAATGTCGGAACTACATTACAATGAGCAGTTCTTC
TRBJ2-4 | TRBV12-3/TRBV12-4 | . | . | CASTRDPLGIQYF | TGTGCCAGCACCCGGGACCCTCTAGGTATTCAGTACTTC
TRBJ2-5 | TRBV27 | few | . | CASSTWAGQETQYF | TGTGCCAGCAGTACCTGGGCAGGCCAAGAGACCCAGTACTTC
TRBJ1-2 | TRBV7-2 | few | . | CASSLKPLRDVRGYTF | TGTGCCAGCAGCTTAAAGCCCCTCCGGGACGTCCGGGGCTACACCTTC
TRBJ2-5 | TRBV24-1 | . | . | CATSLPFGEQYF | TGTGCCACCAGTTTGCCCTTCGGTGAGCAGTACTTC
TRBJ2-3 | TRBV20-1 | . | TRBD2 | CSADKLAGGSDTQYF | TGCAGTGCCGACAAACTAGCGGGAGGCTCAGATACGCAGTATTTT
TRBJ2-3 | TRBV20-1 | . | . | CSARGDPSYTDTQYF | TGCAGTGCTAGAGGTGACCCCTCCTACACAGATACGCAGTATTTT
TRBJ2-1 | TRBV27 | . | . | CASQGLFDEQFF | TGTGCCAGCCAGGGTCTCTTCGATGAGCAGTTCTTC
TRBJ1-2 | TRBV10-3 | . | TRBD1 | CAASQPGQGRDGYTF | TGCGCCGCATCGCAACCCGGACAGGGAAGGGATGGCTACACCTTC
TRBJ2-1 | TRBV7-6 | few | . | CASSLAAGALYNEQFF | TGTGCCAGCAGCTTAGCTGCGGGGGCGCTTTACAATGAGCAGTTCTTC
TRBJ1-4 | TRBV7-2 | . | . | CASSFGPEKLFF | TGTGCCAGCAGCTTTGGACCTGAAAAACTGTTTTTT
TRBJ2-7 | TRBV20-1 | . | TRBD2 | CSAAEGLAGAYEQYF | TGCAGTGCGGCCGAGGGACTAGCGGGAGCATACGAGCAGTACTTC
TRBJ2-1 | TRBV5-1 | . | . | CASSSDREKLAELGGSYNEQFF | TGCGCCAGCAGCTCAGACAGGGAAAAGCTAGCGGAACTGGGGGGATCCTACAATGAGCAGTTCTTC
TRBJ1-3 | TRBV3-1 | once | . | CASSRISGDTGNTIYF | TGTGCCAGCAGCCGCATATCAGGGGATACTGGAAACACCATATATTTT
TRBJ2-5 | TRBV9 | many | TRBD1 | CASSTGTGDGETQYF | TGTGCCAGCAGCACGGGGACAGGGGATGGCGAGACCCAGTACTTC
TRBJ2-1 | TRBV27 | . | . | CASPKGTGGAWGEQFF | TGTGCCAGCCCTAAAGGGACTGGAGGGGCTTGGGGTGAGCAGTTCTTC
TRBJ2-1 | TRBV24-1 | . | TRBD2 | CATSDVGAGTRASDEQFF | TGTGCCACCAGTGACGTCGGAGCCGGGACTAGAGCCTCCGATGAGCAGTTCTTC
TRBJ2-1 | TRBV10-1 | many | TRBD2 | CASSGGLAGGPAHNEQFF | TGCGCCAGCAGTGGGGGACTAGCGGGAGGGCCTGCCCACAATGAGCAGTTCTTC
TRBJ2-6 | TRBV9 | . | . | CASSVEAASGANVLTF | TGTGCCAGCAGCGTAGAGGCAGCCTCTGGGGCCAACGTCCTGACTTTC
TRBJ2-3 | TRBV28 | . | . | CASSPRMGRIDTQYF | TGTGCCAGCAGTCCCCGAATGGGCAGAATAGATACGCAGTATTTT
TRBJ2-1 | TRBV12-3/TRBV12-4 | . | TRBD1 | CASIPGQGMGEQFF | TGTGCCAGCATCCCGGGACAGGGGATGGGTGAGCAGTTCTTC
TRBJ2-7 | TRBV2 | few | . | CASVSRMYEQYF | TGTGCCAGCGTTTCCCGGATGTACGAGCAGTACTTC
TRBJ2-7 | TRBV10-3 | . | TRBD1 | CAISERDSKTPYEQYF | TGTGCCATCAGTGAGCGGGACAGCAAGACCCCCTACGAGCAGTACTTC
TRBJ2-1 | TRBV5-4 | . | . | CASSSGPDNEQFF | TGTGCCAGCAGCTCTGGACCGGACAATGAGCAGTTCTTC
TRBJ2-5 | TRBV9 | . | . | CASSARFIQETQYF | TGTGCCAGCAGCGCTAGGTTCATCCAAGAGACCCAGTACTTC
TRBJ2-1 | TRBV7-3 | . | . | CASSPSTADGNEQFF | TGTGCCAGCAGCCCAAGTACCGCCGACGGCAATGAGCAGTTCTTC
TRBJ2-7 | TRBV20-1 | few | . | CSAPGNPYEQYF | TGCAGTGCTCCCGGGAACCCCTACGAGCAGTACTTC
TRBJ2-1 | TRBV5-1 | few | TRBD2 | CASSSGLAGEQQFF | TGCGCCAGCAGCTCGGGACTAGCGGGAGAGCAGCAGTTCTTC
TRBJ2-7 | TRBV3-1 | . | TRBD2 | CASSQAQTSGTRSYEQYF | TGTGCCAGCAGCCAAGCACAAACTAGCGGGACAAGATCCTACGAGCAGTACTTC
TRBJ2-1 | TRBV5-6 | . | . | CASSFWTEYKILRWFF | TGTGCCAGCAGCTTCTGGACAGAATATAAGATCCTTAGATGGTTCTTC
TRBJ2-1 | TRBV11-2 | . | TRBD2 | CASSLGTSGSFTEEFF | TGTGCCAGCAGCTTAGGTACTAGCGGGAGTTTTACGGAAGAGTTCTTC
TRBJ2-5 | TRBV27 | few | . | CASSQSPGVRTQYF | TGTGCCAGCAGTCAAAGTCCAGGGGTGCGGACCCAGTACTTC
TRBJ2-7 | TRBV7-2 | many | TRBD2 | CASSLGGSGKSEQYF | TGTGCCAGCAGCCTCGGGGGTAGCGGGAAAAGCGAGCAGTACTTC
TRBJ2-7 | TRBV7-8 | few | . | CASSLSQRYEQYF | TGTGCCAGCAGCTTGAGTCAGCGCTACGAGCAGTACTTC
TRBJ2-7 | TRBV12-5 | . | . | CASGLSVRPPRGTDAYEQYF | TGTGCTAGTGGTTTGTCAGTACGTCCACCGCGGGGGACAGATGCCTACGAGCAGTACTTC
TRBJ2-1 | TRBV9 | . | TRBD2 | CASSSRPGLAQNEQFF | TGTGCCAGCAGCTCCCGACCGGGACTAGCACAAAATGAGCAGTTCTTC
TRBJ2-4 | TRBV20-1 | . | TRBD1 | CSARDPGTGIDIQYF | TGCAGTGCTAGAGACCCCGGGACAGGGATCGACATTCAGTACTTC
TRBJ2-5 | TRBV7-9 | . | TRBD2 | CASSSGTSGGNEQYF | TGTGCCAGCAGCTCCGGGACTAGCGGGGGCAATGAGCAGTACTTC
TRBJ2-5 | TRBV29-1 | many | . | CSSRTPQETQYF | TGCAGCTCACGGACACCGCAAGAGACCCAGTACTTC
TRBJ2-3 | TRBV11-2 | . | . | CASSRDRTTDTQYF | TGTGCCAGCAGCCGCGACAGGACCACAGATACGCAGTATTTT